This T cell receptor (beta chain) is from a study of blood T cell repertoires in COVID-19. This clone was counted only a few times. In the study's own analysis: Reference gene primer amplification gave nucleated cell count estimates. Sequenced by immunoSEQ multiplex PCR; TCRdb stores in-frame clones only, minus some. Clone size and V and J calls were adopted from that table, with D and trimming inferred from the DNA. The repertoire holds roughly 520,000 clones, with 70% to 90% as singletons. The CDR3 runs to 15 residues. Trimming took 2 bases from V and 3 from J, leaving 14 bases between them. Germline V gene data show CDR1 as MNHNS and CDR2 as SASEGT.

The sample taken for sequencing was PBMCs or T cells enriched from blood (not recorded which). The genes are TRBV6-1 and TRBJ2-7; perhaps TRBD1 as D (6 bases). The sequence derives from a woman between 40 and 55 years old who had recovered from COVID-19. The CDR3 reads CASSERQASIYEQYF. The CDR3 DNA reads TGTGCCAGCAGTGAACGACAGGCGAGTATCTACGAGCAGTACTTC.